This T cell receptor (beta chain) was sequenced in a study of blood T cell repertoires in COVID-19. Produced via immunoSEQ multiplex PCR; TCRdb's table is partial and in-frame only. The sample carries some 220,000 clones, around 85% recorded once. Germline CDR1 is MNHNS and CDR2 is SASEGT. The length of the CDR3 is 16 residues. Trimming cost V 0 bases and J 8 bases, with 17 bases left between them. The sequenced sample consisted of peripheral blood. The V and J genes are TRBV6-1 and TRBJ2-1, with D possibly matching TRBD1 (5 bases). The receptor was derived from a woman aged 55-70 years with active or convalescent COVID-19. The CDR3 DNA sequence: TGTGCCAGCAGTGAAGCGGGCCGCTTAGTACAGGATGAGCAGTTCTTC. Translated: CASSEAGRLVQDEQFF.